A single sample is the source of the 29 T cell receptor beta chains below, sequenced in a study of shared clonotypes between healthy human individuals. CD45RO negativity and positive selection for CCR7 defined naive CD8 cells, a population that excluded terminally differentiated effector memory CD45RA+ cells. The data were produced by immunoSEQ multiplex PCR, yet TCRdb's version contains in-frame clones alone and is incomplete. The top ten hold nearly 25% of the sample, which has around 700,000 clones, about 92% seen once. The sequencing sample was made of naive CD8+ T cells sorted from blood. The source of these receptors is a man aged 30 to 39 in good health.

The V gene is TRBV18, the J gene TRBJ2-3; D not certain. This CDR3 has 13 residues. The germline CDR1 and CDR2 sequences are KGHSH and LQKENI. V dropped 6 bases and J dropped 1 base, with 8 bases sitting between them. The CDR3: CASSEFGTDTQYF. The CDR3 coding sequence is TGTGCCAGCTCCGAGTTTGGCACAGATACGCAGTATTTT.

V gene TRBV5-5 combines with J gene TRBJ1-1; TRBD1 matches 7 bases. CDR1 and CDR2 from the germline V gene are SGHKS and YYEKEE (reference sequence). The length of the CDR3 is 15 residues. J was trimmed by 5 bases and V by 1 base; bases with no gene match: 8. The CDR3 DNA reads TGTGCCAGCAGCTTGACGAGGGGGCTAGGGACTGAAGCTTTCTTT. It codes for CASSLTRGLGTEAFF.

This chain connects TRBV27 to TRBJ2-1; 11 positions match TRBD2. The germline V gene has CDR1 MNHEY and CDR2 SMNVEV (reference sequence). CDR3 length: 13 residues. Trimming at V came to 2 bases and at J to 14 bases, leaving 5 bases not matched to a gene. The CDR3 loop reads CASSLTSGSIKFF. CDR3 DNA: TGTGCCAGCAGTTTAACTAGCGGGAGTATTAAGTTCTTC.

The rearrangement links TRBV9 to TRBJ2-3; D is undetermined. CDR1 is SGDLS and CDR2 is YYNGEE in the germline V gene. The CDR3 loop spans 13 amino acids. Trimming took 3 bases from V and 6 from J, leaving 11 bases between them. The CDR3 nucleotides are TGTGCCAGCAGCGACCGAGTCCTGGATACGCAGTATTTT. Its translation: CASSDRVLDTQYF.

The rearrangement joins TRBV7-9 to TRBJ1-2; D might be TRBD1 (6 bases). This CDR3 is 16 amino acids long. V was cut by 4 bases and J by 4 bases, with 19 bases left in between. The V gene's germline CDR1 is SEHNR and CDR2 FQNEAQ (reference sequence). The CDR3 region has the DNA TGTGCCAGCAGCTCGCTCCCTAGACAGGAACGCTATGGCTACACCTTC. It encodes CASSSLPRQERYGYTF.

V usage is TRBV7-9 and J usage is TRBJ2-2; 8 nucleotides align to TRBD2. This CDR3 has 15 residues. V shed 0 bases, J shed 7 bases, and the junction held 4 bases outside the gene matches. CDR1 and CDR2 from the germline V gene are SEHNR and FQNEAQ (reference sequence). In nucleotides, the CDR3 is TGTGCCAGCAGCTTAGCTGGACTAGCAATCGGGGAGCTGTTTTTT. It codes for CASSLAGLAIGELFF.

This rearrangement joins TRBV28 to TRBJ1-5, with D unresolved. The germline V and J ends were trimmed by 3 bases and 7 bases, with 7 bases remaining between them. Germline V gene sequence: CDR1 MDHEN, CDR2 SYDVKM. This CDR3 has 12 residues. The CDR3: CASSFVVQPQHF. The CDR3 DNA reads TGTGCCAGCAGTTTCGTAGTCCAGCCCCAGCATTTT.

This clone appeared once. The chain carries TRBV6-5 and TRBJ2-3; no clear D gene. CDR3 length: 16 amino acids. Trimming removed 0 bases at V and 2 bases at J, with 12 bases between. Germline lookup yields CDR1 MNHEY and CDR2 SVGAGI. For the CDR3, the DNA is TGTGCCAGCAGTTACTCCTTTACGGCTTCCACAGATACGCAGTATTTT. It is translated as CASSYSFTASTDTQYF.

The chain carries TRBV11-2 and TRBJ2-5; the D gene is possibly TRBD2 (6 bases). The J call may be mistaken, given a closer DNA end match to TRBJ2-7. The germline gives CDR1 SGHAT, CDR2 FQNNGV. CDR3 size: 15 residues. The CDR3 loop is CASSLRRDGTYEQYF. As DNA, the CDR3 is TGTGCCAGCAGCCTAAGGAGGGACGGTACCTACGAGCAGTACTTC.

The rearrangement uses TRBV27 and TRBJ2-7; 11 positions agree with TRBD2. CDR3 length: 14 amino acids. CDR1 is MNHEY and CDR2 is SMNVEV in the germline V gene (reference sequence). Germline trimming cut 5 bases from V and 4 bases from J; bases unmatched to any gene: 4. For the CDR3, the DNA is TGTGCCAGCAGTCATAGCGGGAGGGCATACGAGCAGTACTTC. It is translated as CASSHSGRAYEQYF.

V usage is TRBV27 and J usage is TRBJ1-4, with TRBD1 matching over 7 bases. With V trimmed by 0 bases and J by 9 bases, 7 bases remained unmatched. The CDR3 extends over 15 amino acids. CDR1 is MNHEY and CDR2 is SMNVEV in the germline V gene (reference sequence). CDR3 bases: TGTGCCAGCAGTTTATCGGGACAGAGGACCCAAAAACTGTTTTTT. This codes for CASSLSGQRTQKLFF.

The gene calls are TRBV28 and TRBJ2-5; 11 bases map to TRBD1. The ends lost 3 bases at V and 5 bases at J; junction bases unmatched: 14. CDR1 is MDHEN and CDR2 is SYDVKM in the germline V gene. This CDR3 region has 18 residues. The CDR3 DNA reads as TGTGCCAGCAGTTTGCCCCCCTTGCGGGACAGGGGGGGGGAGACCCAGTACTTC. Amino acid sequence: CASSLPPLRDRGGETQYF.

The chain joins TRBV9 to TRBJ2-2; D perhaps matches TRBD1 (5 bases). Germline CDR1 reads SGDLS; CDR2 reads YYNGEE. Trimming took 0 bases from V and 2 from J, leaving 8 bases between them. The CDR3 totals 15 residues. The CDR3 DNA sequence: TGTGCCAGCAGCGTAGGTAGGGGCAACACCGGGGAGCTGTTTTTT. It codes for CASSVGRGNTGELFF.

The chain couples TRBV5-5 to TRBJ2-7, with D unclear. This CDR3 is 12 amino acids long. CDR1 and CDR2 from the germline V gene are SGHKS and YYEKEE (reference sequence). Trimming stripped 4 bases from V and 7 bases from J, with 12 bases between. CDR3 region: CASSLRTFEQYF. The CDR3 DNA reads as TGTGCCAGCAGCCTCCGTACGTTTGAGCAGTACTTC.

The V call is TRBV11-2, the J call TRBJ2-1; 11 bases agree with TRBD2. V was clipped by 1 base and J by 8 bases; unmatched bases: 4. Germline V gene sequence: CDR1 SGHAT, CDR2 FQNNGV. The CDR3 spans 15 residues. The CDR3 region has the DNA TGTGCCAGCAGCTTAGGTACTAGCGGGAGCGATGAGCAGTTCTTC. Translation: CASSLGTSGSDEQFF.

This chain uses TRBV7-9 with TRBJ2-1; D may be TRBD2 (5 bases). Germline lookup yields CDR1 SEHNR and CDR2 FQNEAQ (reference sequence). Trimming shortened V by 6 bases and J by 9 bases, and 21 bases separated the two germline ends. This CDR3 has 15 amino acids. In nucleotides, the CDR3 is TGTGCCAGCAGTAGAACAAGACCGGCTAGCCCTGAGCAGTTCTTC. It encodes CASSRTRPASPEQFF.

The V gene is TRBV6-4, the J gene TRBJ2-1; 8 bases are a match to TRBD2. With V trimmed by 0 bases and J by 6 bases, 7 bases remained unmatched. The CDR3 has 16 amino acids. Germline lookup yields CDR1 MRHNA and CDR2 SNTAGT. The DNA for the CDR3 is TGTGCCAGCAGTGACTCTAGCGGGGTCCCGTCCAATGAGCAGTTCTTC. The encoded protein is CASSDSSGVPSNEQFF.

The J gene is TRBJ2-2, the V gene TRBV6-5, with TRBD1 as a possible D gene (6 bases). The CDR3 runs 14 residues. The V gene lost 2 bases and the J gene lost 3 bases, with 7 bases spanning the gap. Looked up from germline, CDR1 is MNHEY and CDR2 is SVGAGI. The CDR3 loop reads CASSYPGDTGELFF. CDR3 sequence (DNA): TGTGCCAGCAGTTACCCAGGGGACACCGGGGAGCTGTTTTTT.

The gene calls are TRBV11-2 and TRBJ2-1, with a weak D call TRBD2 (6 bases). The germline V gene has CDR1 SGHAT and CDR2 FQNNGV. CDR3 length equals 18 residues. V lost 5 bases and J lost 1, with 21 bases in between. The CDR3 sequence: CASSPGPGRRGSYNEQFF. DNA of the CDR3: TGTGCCAGCAGCCCCGGTCCTGGGAGGCGGGGATCCTACAATGAGCAGTTCTTC.

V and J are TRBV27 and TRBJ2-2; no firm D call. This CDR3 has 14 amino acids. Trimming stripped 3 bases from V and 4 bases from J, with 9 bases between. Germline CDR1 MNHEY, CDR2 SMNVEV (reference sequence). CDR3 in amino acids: CASSFLRGTGELFF. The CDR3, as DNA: TGTGCCAGCAGTTTTTTACGCGGCACCGGGGAGCTGTTTTTT.

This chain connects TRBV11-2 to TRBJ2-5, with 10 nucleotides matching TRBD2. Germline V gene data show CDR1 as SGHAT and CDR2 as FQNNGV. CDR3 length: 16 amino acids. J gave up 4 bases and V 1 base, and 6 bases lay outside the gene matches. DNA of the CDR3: TGTGCCAGCAGCTTAGGTGCTAGCGGGAGCTTAGAGACCCAGTACTTC. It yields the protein CASSLGASGSLETQYF.

CDR3 in DNA: TGTGCCAGTAGACTACAGGGGGGTGTCACTGAAGCTTTCTTT. As protein: CASRLQGGVTEAFF. The V and J genes are TRBV19 and TRBJ1-1; 8 nucleotides agree with TRBD1. V was pared by 6 bases and J by 4 bases, with 7 bases of the junction left unmatched. The CDR3 consists of 14 residues. Germline assignment: CDR1 LNHDA and CDR2 SQIVND (reference sequence). Complete variable domain (other parts from reference TRBV19 and TRBJ1-1): DGGITQSPKYLFRKEGQNVTLSCEQNLNHDAMYWYRQDPGQGLRLIYYSQIVNDFQKGDIAEGYSVSREKKESFPLTVTSAQKNPTAFYLCASRLQGGVTEAFFGQGTRLTVV.

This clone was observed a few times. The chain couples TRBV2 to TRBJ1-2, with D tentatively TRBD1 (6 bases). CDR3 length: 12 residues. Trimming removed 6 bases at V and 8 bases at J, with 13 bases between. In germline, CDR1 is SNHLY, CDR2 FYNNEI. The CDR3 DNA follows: TGTGCCAGCAGGCCTAACAGGGAAGGCTACACCTTC. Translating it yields CASRPNREGYTF. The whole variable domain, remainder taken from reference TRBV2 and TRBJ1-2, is EPEVTQTPSHQVTQMGQEVILRCVPISNHLYFYWYRQILGQKVEFLVSFYNNEISEKSEIFDDQFSVERPDGSNFTLKIRSTKLEDSAMYFCASRPNREGYTFGSGTRLTVV.

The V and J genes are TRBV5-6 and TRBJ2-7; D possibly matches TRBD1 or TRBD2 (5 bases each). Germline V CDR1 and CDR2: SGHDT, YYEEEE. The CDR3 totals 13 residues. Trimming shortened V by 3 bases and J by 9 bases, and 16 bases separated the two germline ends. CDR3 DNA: TGTGCCAGCAGCTCCACGACAGCGGACCTGCAGTACTTC. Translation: CASSSTTADLQYF.

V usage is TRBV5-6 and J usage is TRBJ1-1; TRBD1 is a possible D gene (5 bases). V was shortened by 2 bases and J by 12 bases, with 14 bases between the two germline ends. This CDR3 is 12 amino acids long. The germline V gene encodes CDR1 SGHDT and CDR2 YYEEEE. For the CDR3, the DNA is TGTGCCAGCAGCTTTGGTTCGGGGGATCCTTTCTTT. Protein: CASSFGSGDPFF.

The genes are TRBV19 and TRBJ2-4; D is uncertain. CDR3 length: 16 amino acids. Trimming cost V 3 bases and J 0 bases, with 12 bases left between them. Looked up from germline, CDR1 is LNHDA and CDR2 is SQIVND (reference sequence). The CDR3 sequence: CASSIAIGLAKNIQYF. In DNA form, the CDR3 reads TGTGCCAGTAGTATCGCCATTGGGTTAGCCAAAAACATTCAGTACTTC.

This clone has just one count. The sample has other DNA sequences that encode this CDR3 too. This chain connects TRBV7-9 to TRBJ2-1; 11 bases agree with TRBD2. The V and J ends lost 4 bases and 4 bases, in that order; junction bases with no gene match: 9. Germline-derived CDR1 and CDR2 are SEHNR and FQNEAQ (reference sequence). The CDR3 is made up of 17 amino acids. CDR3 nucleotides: TGTGCCAGCAGCTCCGGATTAGCGGGAGGGCATTACAATGAGCAGTTCTTC. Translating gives CASSSGLAGGHYNEQFF. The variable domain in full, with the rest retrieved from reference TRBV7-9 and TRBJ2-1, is DTGVSQNPRHKITKRGQNVTFRCDPISEHNRLYWYRQTLGQGPEFLTYFQNEAQLEKSRLLSDRFSAERPKGSFSTLEIQRTEQGDSAMYLCASSSGLAGGHYNEQFFGPGTRLTVL.

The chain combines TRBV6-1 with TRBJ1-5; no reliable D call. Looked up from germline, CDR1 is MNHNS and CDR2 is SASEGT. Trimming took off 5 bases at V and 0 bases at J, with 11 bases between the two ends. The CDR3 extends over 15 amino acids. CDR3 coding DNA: TGTGCCAGCAGTCCCGACACATATAGCAATCAGCCCCAGCATTTT. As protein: CASSPDTYSNQPQHF.

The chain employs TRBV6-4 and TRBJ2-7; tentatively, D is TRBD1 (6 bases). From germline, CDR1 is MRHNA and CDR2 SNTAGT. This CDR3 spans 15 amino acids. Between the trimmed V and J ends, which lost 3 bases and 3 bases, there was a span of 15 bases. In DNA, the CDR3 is TGTGCCAGCAGTGAAGGGGTGGGGACAATCTACGAGCAGTACTTC. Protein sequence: CASSEGVGTIYEQYF.